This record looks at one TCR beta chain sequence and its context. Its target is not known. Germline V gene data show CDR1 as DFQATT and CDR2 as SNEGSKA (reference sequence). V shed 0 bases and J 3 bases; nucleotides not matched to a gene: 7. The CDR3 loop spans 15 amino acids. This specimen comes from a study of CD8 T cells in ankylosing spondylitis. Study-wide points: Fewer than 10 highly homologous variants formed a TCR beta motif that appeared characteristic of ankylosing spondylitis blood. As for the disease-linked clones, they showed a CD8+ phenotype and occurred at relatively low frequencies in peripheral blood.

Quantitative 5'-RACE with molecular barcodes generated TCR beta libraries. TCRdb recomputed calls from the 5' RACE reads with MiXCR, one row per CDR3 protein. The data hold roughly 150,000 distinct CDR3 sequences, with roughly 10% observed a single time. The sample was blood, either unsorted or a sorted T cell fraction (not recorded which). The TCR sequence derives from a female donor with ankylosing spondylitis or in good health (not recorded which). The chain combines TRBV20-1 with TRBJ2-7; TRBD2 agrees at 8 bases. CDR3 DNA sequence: TGCAGTGCTAGAGACCGGCATCGGGGGGGCTACGAGCAGTACTTC. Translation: CSARDRHRGGYEQYF.